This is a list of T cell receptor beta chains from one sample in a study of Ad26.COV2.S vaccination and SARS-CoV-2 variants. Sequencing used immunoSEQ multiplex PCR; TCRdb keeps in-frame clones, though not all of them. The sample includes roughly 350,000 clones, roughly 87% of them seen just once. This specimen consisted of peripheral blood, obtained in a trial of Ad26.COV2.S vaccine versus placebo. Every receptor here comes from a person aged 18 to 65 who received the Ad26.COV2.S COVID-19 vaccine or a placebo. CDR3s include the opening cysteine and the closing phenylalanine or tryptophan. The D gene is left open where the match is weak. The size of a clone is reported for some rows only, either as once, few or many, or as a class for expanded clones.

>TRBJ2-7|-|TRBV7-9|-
CASSFGQYEQYF
TGTGCCAGCAGCTTTGGGCAGTACGAGCAGTACTTC
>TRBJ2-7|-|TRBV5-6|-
CASSLTGSYEQYF
TGTGCCAGCAGCTTGACCGGCTCCTACGAGCAGTACTTC
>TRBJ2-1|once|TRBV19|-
CASSIRTEQGEQFF
TGTGCCAGTAGTATTCGAACTGAGCAGGGTGAGCAGTTCTTC
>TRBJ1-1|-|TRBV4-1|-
CASSHGLTGSGAEAFF
TGCGCCAGCAGCCACGGGTTAACAGGTTCGGGCGCTGAAGCTTTCTTT
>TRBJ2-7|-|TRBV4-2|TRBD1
CASSQELGQGVYYEQYF
TGTGCCAGCAGCCAAGAATTGGGACAGGGAGTTTACTACGAGCAGTACTTC
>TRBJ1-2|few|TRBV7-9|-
CASSLGGNYGYTF
TGTGCCAGCAGCTTAGGGGGTAACTATGGCTACACCTTC
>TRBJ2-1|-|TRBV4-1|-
CASSPLRRGVTFGNEQFF
TGCGCCAGCAGCCCACTAAGACGGGGAGTGACGTTTGGCAATGAGCAGTTCTTC
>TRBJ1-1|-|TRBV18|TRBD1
CASSPEQGAGGTEAFF
TGTGCCAGCTCACCAGAGCAGGGGGCGGGTGGCACTGAAGCTTTCTTT
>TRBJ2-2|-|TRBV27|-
CASSFRPWGTGELFF
TGTGCCAGCAGTTTTCGCCCTTGGGGCACCGGGGAGCTGTTTTTT
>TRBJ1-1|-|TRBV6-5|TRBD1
CASSYEDRGLSTEAFF
TGTGCCAGCAGTTACGAGGACAGGGGGCTGAGCACTGAAGCTTTCTTT
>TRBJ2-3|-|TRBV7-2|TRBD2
CASSLAPSGGVDTDTQYF
TGTGCCAGCAGCTTAGCGCCAAGCGGGGGGGTGGACACAGATACGCAGTATTTT
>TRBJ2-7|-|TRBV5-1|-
CASSAQTGAYEQYF
TGCGCCAGCAGCGCCCAAACCGGGGCCTACGAGCAGTACTTC
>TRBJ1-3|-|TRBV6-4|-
CASSDSFGTSGNTIYF
TGTGCCAGCAGTGACTCTTTTGGGACATCAGGAAACACCATATATTTT
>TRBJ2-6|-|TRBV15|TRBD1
CATADRAGANVLTF
TGTGCCACCGCCGACAGGGCTGGGGCCAACGTCCTGACTTTC
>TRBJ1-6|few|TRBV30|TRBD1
CAWSRLRGTGFYNSPLHF
TGTGCCTGGAGCCGGTTGAGGGGGACAGGGTTTTATAATTCACCCCTCCACTTT
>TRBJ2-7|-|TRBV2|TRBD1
CASIGTVSYEQYF
TGTGCCAGCATAGGGACAGTCTCCTACGAGCAGTACTTC
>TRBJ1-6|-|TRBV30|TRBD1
CAWSAGGESPLHF
TGTGCCTGGAGTGCAGGGGGCGAATCACCCCTCCACTTT
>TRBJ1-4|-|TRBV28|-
CASSISGTWDGTNEKLFF
TGTGCCAGCAGTATATCCGGGACATGGGATGGAACTAATGAAAAACTGTTTTTT
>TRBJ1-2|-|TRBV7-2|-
CASSLPENYGYTF
TGTGCCAGCAGCTTACCAGAGAACTATGGCTACACCTTC
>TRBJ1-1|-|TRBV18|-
CASSPPPGQGTEAFF
TGTGCCAGCTCACCTCCCCCGGGACAAGGGACTGAAGCTTTCTTT
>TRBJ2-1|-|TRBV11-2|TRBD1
CASSYSGTVYNEQFF
TGTGCCAGCAGCTATTCCGGGACAGTCTACAATGAGCAGTTCTTC
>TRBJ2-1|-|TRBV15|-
CATSKGDSSYNEQFF
TGTGCCACCAGCAAGGGAGACAGCTCCTACAATGAGCAGTTCTTC
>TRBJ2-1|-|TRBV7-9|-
CASSSLNEQFF
TGTGCCAGCAGCAGTCTAAATGAGCAGTTCTTC
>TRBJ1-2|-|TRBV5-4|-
CASSLGPGDRLGYTF
TGTGCCAGCAGCCTGGGGCCGGGAGACCGACTTGGCTACACCTTC
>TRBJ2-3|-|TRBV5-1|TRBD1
CASTKSNRGGTDTQYF
TGCGCCAGCACCAAGTCCAACAGGGGAGGCACAGATACGCAGTATTTT
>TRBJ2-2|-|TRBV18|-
CASSPTGTGELFF
TGTGCCAGCTCACCAACAGGGACCGGGGAGCTGTTTTTT
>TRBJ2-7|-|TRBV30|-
CAWSVFRRGLYEQYF
TGTGCCTGGAGTGTATTCCGCAGGGGTCTTTACGAGCAGTACTTC
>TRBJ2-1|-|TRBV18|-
CASSPRREDDEQFF
TGTGCCAGCTCACCACGTAGAGAGGATGATGAGCAGTTCTTC
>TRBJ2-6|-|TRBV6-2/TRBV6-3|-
CASSSTASGANVLTF
TGTGCCAGCAGTTCGACAGCCTCTGGGGCCAACGTCCTGACTTTC
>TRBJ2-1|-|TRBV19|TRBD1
CASSIGTGEYNEQFF
TGTGCCAGTAGTATCGGGACAGGGGAATACAATGAGCAGTTCTTC
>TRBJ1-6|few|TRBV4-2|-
CASSQQQGRNSPLHF
TGTGCCAGCAGCCAGCAACAGGGTAGGAATTCACCCCTCCACTTT
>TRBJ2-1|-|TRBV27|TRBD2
CASNTGTSGDNEQFF
TGTGCCAGCAACACCGGGACTAGCGGCGACAATGAGCAGTTCTTC
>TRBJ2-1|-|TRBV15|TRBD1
CATSTGQGTYNEQFF
TGTGCCACCAGCACCGGACAGGGGACCTACAATGAGCAGTTCTTC
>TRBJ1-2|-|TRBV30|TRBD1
CAWTPQGNYGYTF
TGTGCCTGGACCCCACAGGGGAACTATGGCTACACCTTC
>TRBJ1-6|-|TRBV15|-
CATSPLGQYNSPLHF
TGTGCCACCAGCCCCCTAGGGCAGTATAATTCACCCCTCCACTTT
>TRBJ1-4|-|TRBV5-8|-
CASRPRTTNEKLFF
TGTGCCAGCAGGCCGCGTACAACTAATGAAAAACTGTTTTTT
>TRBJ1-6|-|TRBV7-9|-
CASSQQRGTPLHF
TGTGCCAGCAGCCAACAGAGGGGGACACCCCTCCACTTT
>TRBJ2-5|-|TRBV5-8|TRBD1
CASSSLPGQGQETQYF
TGTGCCAGCAGCTCACTCCCGGGACAGGGACAAGAGACCCAGTACTTC